This T cell receptor beta chain was captured by sequencing in a study of identical twins. Study-wide results and limits: There were fewer insertions in abundant cord blood beta clonotypes, but memory repertoires showed no such pattern. Less excess twin sharing appeared in beta out-of-frame sequences.

This clonotype appeared a few times. Its antigen is unknown. V shed 0 bases and J 1 base; nucleotides not matched to a gene: 9. The germline CDR1 and CDR2 sequences are DFQATT and SNEGSKA (reference sequence). CDR3 length: 16 residues. Template switching added a universal primer binding site, and final cDNA carried unique molecular identifiers. TCRdb fed the 5' RACE reads into MiXCR, producing one record per CDR3 protein. The profile shows approximately 600,000 distinct CDR3 sequences, roughly 6.6% of them singletons. The sample also formed part of further work on yellow fever vaccine responses in identical twins.

The origin of this receptor is a woman in her late teens or twenties in good health. This chain uses TRBV20-1 with TRBJ2-7; TRBD2 matches 7 bases. Sample: PBMCs. The CDR3 DNA reads TGCAGTGCTAGAGAGGGGAGGGCGGCCCGATCCTACGAGCAGTACTTC. Encoded protein: CSAREGRAARSYEQYF.